This TCR beta chain comes out of a study of response to subunit inactivated influenza vaccine. TCRdb redid the calling of the RT-PCR reads with MiXCR, one entry per CDR3 protein. The sample has under 950,000 distinct CDR3 sequences; approximately 22% are singletons. Trimming left V 2 bases short and J 6 bases short, with 18 bases between. The CDR3 is 17 amino acids. The germline V gene has CDR1 SGDLS and CDR2 YYNGEE. Whole-study results and caveats: It was the authors' suggestion that each seasonal influenza vaccination recruits few new T cells.

This clonotype appeared a few times. The target antigen is unknown. This chain connects TRBV9 to TRBJ1-6; no clear D. Here the sequenced sample was PBMCs from blood, taken roughly 5 days after vaccination. The receptor's source is a man aged 50 to 59 who received an inactivated influenza vaccine. The CDR3 DNA reads as TGTGCCAGCAGCGTTAGTGGGTCGGTACGCGGTAATTCACCCCTCCACTTT. It specifies CASSVSGSVRGNSPLHF.